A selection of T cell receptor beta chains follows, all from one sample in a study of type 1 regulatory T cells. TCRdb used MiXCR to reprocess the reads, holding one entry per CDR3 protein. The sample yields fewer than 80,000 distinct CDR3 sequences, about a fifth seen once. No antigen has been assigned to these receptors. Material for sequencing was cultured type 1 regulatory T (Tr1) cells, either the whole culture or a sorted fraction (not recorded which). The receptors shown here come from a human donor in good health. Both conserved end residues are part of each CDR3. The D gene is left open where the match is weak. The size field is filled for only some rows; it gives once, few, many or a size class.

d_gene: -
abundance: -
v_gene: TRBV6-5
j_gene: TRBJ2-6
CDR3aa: CASSYGATGANVLTF
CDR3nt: TGTGCCAGCAGTTACGGGGCTACTGGGGCCAACGTCCTGACTTTC

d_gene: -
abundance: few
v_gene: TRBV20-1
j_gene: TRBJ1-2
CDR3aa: CSAPGDYGYTF
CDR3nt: TGCAGTGCCCCAGGAGACTATGGCTACACCTTC

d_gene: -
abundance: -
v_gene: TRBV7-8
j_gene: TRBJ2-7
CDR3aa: CASSLATSYEQYF
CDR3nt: TGTGCCAGCAGCTTAGCAACGTCCTACGAGCAGTACTTC

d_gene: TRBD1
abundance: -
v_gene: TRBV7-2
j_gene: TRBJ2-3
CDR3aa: CASSPTGVGDTQYF
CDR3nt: TGTGCCAGCAGCCCGACAGGGGTTGGGGATACGCAGTATTTT

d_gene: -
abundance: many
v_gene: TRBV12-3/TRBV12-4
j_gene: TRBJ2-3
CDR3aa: CASWGATGTDTQYF
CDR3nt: TGTGCCAGCTGGGGCGCGACAGGCACAGATACGCAGTATTTT

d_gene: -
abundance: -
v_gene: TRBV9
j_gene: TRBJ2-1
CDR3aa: CASSAPGVEQFF
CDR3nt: TGTGCCAGCAGCGCCCCCGGGGTTGAGCAGTTCTTC

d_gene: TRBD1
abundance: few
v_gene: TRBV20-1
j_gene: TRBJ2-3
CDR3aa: CSAKTIGQGITDTQYF
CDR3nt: TGCAGTGCTAAAACGATCGGACAGGGGATCACAGATACGCAGTATTTT

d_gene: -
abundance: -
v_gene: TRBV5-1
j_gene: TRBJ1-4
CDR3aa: CASSLGRGEKLFF
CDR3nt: TGCGCCAGCAGCTTGGGGAGGGGAGAAAAACTGTTTTTT

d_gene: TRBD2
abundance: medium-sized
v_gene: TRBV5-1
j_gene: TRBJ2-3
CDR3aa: CASSLGGTSADTQYF
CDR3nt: TGCGCCAGCAGCTTGGGAGGAACTAGCGCAGATACGCAGTATTTT

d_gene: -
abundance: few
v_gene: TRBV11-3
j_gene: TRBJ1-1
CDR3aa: CASSPLWGTEAFF
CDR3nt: TGTGCCAGCAGCCCCCTATGGGGCACTGAAGCTTTCTTT

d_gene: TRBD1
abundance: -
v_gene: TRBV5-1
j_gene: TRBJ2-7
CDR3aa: CASGPGQPYEQYF
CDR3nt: TGCGCCAGCGGCCCGGGACAGCCCTACGAGCAGTACTTC

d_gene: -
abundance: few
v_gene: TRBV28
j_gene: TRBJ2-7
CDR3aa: CASGSGGQGIYEQYF
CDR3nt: TGTGCCAGCGGGTCGGGAGGACAGGGAATCTACGAGCAGTACTTC

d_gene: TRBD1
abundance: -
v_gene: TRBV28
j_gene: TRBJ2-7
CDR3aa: CAGRGTGGPYEQYF
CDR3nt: TGTGCCGGCAGGGGGACAGGGGGTCCCTACGAGCAGTACTTC

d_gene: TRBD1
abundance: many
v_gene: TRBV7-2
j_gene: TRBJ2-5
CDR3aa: CASSLGGTGRETQYF
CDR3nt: TGTGCCAGCAGCTTAGGGGGGACAGGGCGGGAGACCCAGTACTTC

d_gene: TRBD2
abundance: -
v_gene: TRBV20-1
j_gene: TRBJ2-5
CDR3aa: CSAKPVAGGPLETQYF
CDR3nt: TGCAGTGCTAAACCCGTAGCGGGAGGGCCTTTGGAGACCCAGTACTTC

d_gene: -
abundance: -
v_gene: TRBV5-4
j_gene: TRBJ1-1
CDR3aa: CASSLGAGSNTEAFF
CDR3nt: TGTGCCAGCAGCTTGGGGGCAGGCTCGAACACTGAAGCTTTCTTT

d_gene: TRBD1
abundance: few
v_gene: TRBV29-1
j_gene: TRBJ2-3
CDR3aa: CSVAGGADTQYF
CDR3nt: TGCAGCGTTGCAGGGGGCGCAGATACGCAGTATTTT

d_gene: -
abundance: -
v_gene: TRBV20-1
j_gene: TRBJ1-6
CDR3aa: CSVIRGQTAPLHF
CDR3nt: TGCAGTGTTATTCGGGGCCAGACGGCACCCCTCCACTTT

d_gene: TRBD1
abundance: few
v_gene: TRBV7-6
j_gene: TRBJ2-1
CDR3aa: CASSPPTGLGNEQFF
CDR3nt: TGTGCCAGCAGTCCCCCGACAGGGCTCGGGAATGAGCAGTTCTTC

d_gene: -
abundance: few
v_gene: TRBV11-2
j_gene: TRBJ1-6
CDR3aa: CASSSLRSYNSPLHF
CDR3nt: TGTGCCAGCAGCTCCCTTAGGTCCTATAATTCACCCCTCCACTTT

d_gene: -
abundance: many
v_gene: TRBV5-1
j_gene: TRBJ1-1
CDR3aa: CASSLYKEGTEAFF
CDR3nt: TGCGCCAGCAGCCTATACAAAGAGGGCACTGAAGCTTTCTTT

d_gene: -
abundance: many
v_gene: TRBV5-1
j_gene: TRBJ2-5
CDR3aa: CASSWGPGAETQYF
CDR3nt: TGCGCCAGCAGCTGGGGCCCAGGGGCCGAGACCCAGTACTTC

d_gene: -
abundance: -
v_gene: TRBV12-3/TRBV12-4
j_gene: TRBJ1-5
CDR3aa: CASSPNPRGNQPQHF
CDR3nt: TGTGCCAGCAGCCCGAACCCGCGGGGCAATCAGCCCCAGCATTTT

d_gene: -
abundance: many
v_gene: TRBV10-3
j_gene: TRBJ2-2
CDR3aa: CAIRDDRDYTGELFF
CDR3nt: TGTGCCATCAGGGATGACAGGGACTACACCGGGGAGCTGTTTTTT

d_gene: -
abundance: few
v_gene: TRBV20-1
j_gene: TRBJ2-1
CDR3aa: CSARSGLSGGEQFF
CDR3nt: TGCAGTGCTAGAAGCGGGTTATCAGGAGGTGAGCAGTTCTTC

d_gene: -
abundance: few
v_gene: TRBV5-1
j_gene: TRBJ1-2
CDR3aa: CASSLAVGDYGYTF
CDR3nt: TGCGCCAGCAGCTTGGCCGTCGGGGACTATGGCTACACCTTC

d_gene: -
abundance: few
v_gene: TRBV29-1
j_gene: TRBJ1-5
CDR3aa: CSVEQGWYQPQHF
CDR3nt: TGCAGCGTTGAGCAGGGGTGGTACCAGCCCCAGCATTTT

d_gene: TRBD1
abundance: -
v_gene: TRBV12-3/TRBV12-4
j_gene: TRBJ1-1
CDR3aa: CASSPRDRETEAFF
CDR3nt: TGTGCCAGCAGTCCGAGGGACAGGGAAACTGAAGCTTTCTTT

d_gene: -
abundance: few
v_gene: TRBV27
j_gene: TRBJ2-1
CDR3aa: CASSIQAGANPQFF
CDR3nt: TGTGCCAGCAGCATACAGGCAGGGGCGAATCCGCAGTTCTTC

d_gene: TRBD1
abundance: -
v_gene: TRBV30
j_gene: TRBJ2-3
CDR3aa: CAWRGTGVDTQYF
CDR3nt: TGTGCCTGGAGAGGCACAGGGGTAGATACGCAGTATTTT

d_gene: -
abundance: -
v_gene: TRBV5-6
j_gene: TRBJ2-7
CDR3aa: CASSLGGGALSYEQYF
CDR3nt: TGTGCCAGCAGCTTGGGAGGGGGAGCGCTTTCCTACGAGCAGTACTTC

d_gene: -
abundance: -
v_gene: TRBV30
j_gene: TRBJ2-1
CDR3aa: CAWSTRLNEQFF
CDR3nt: TGTGCCTGGAGTACCCGGCTCAATGAGCAGTTCTTC

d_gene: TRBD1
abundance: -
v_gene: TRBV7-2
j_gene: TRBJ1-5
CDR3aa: CASSLQGAGQPQHF
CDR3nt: TGTGCCAGCAGCCTACAGGGGGCAGGCCAGCCCCAGCATTTT

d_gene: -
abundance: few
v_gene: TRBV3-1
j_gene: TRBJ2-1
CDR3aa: CASSQGGRAAFF
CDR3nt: TGTGCCAGCAGCCAAGGTGGGAGAGCTGCATTCTTC

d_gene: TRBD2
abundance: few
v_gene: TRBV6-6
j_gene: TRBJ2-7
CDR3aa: CASSFSGIETEQYF
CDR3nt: TGTGCCAGCAGTTTTAGCGGGATCGAAACCGAGCAGTACTTC

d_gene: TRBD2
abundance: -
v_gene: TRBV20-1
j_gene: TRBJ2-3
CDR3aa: CSATRPTSGATDTQYF
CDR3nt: TGCAGTGCTACTAGGCCGACTAGCGGGGCCACAGATACGCAGTATTTT

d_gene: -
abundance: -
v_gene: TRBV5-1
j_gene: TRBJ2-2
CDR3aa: CASSLERGGGELFF
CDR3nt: TGCGCCAGCAGCCTCGAACGGGGTGGCGGGGAGCTGTTTTTT

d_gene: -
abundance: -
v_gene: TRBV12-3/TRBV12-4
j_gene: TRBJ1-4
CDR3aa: CAGSLLGAREKLFF
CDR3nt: TGTGCCGGCAGTTTATTGGGGGCGCGTGAAAAACTGTTTTTT

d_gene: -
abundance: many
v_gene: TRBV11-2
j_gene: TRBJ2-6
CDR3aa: CASSNPRSGANVLTF
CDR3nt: TGTGCCAGCAGCAACCCCCGCTCTGGGGCCAACGTCCTGACTTTC

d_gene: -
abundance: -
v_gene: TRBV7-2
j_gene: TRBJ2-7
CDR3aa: CASSLKGPYEQYF
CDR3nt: TGTGCCAGCAGCTTAAAGGGGCCCTACGAGCAGTACTTC

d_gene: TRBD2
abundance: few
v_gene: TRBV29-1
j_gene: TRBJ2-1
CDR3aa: CSVSTGLAGGQQFF
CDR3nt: TGCAGCGTTTCTACCGGACTAGCGGGAGGTCAGCAGTTCTTC

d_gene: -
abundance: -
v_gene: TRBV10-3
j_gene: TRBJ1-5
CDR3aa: CAISEAENQPQHF
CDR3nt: TGTGCCATCAGTGAGGCTGAGAATCAGCCCCAGCATTTT

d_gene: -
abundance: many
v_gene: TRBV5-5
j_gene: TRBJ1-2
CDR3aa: CASSLANAGYTF
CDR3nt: TGTGCCAGCAGCTTGGCAAACGCTGGCTACACCTTC

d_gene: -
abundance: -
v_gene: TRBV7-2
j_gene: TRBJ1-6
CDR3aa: CASSWVRSPLHF
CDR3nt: TGTGCCAGCAGCTGGGTCAGGTCACCCCTCCACTTT

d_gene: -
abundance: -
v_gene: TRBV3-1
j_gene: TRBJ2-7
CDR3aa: CASSQEVGGREQYF
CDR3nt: TGTGCCAGCAGCCAAGAAGTTGGGGGGCGGGAGCAGTACTTC

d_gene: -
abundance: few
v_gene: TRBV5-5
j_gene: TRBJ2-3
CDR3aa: CASRRGDLSGTDTQYF
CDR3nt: TGTGCCAGCAGGAGGGGGGACCTATCTGGGACAGATACGCAGTATTTT

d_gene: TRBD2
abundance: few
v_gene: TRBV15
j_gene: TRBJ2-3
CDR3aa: CATSTRRGLASDTQYF
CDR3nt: TGTGCCACCAGCACGAGGAGGGGACTAGCATCAGATACGCAGTATTTT

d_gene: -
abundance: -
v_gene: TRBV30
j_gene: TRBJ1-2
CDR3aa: CAWSAGASYGYTF
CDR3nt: TGTGCCTGGAGTGCCGGGGCCAGTTATGGCTACACCTTC

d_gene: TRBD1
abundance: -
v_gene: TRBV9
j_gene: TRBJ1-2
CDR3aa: CASSAGGRGHGYTF
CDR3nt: TGTGCCAGCAGCGCAGGGGGAAGAGGTCATGGCTACACCTTC

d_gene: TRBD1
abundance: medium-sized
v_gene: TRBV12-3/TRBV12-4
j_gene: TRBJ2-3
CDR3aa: CASSPGTGADTQYF
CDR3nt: TGTGCCAGCAGTCCCGGGACAGGGGCAGATACGCAGTATTTT

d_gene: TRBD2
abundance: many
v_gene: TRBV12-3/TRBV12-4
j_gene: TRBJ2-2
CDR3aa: CASRPGLALNGELFF
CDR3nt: TGTGCCAGCAGGCCAGGACTAGCGCTAAACGGGGAGCTGTTTTTT

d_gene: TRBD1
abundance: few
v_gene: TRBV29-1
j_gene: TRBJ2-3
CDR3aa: CSVVGLTGVDTQYF
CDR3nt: TGCAGCGTTGTCGGGCTAACAGGGGTGGATACGCAGTATTTT

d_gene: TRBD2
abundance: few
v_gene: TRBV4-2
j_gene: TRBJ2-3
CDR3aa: CASSQEAGVRDTQYF
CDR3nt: TGTGCCAGCAGCCAAGAGGCGGGAGTTAGAGATACGCAGTATTTT